This T cell receptor beta chain was captured by sequencing in a study of blood T cell repertoires in COVID-19. The table came from immunoSEQ multiplex PCR; TCRdb's copy has only in-frame clones and leaves some out. The sample holds a few hundred thousand clones, around 82% seen once. CDR1 is MRHNA and CDR2 is SNTAGT in the germline V gene. There are 14 residues in the CDR3. V lost 6 bases and J lost 5; bases outside the gene matches: 4. Sequenced: PBMCs or T cells enriched from blood (not recorded which). The sequence was obtained from a woman between 40 and 55 years old with acute COVID-19. This chain links TRBV6-4 with TRBJ2-1; 10 bases map to TRBD2. The CDR3 DNA sequence: TGTGCCAGCAGCGCTAGCGGGAGTGACAATGAGCAGTTCTTC. This sequence encodes CASSASGSDNEQFF.